The entry below gives a single T cell receptor beta chain sequence along with its context. Its target is unknown. The junction does not match germline at one end; this may be a read error. Three rounds of nested PCR, following a modified ARM-PCR protocol, produced the TCRbeta library. TCRdb itself ran the multiplex PCR reads through MiXCR, one entry per CDR3 protein. The sample holds about 200,000 distinct CDR3 sequences, 60% to 75% seen once. These data are taken from a study of tumor and adjacent non-tumor tissue in lung cancer. About the research overall: Histology: 11 to 13 adenocarcinoma, a couple of squamous cell carcinoma, 1 small cell lung cancer. Study results and caveats: Shorter survival was associated with higher TCR diversity in tumors. Normal lung showed higher cumulative top 100 clone frequency than tumor.

This sample's RNA came from whole unsorted tissue. Donors were chemotherapy-naive, newly diagnosed lung cancer surgical patients in China, August–late 2014. Germline CDR1 and CDR2: SGHTA and FQGNSA. The CDR3 loop spans 16 amino acids. The clonotype originates from a man aged 55 to 70 with non-small cell lung cancer. The J gene is TRBJ2-3, the V gene TRBV7-2; 8 bases are shared with TRBD1. Source material: lung tumor tissue. The CDR3 is CVSSRHRGWLTDTQYF. In DNA, the CDR3 is TGTGTCAGCAGCAGACACAGGGGGTGGTTGACAGATACGCAGTATTTT.